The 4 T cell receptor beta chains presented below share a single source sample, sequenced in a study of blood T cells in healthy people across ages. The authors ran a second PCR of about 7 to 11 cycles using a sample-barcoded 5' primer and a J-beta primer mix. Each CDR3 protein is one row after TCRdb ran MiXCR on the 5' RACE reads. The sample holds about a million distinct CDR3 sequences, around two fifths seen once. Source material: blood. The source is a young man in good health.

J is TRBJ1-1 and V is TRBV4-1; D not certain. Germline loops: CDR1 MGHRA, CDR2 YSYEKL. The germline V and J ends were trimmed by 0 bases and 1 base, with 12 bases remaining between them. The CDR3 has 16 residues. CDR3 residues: CASSQDMIGGNTEAFF. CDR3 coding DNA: TGCGCCAGCAGCCAAGATATGATCGGAGGGAACACTGAAGCTTTCTTT.

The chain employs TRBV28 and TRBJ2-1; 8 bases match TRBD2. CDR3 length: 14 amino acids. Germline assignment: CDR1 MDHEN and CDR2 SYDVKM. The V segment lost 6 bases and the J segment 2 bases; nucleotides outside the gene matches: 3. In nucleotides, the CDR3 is TGTGCCAGCAGAACTAGCGGAACCTACAATGAGCAGTTCTTC. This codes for CASRTSGTYNEQFF.

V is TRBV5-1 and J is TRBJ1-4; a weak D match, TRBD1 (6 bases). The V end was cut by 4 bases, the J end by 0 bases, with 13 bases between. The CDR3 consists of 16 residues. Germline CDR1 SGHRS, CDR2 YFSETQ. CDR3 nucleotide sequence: TGCGCCAGCAGCCGGACAGAGTTAGCAACTAATGAAAAACTGTTTTTT. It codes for CASSRTELATNEKLFF.

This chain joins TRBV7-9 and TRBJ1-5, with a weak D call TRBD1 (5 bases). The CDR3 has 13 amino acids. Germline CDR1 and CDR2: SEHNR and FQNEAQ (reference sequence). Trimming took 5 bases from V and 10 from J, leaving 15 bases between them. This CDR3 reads CASSPGVVGPQHF. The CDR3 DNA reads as TGTGCCAGCAGCCCGGGGGTGGTGGGACCCCAGCATTTT.